The rows below give T cell receptor beta chains drawn from one sample of a study of CD8 T cells in ankylosing spondylitis. TCRdb re-called the 5' RACE reads through MiXCR, storing one row per CDR3 protein. The data show about 220,000 distinct CDR3 sequences, roughly a tenth seen once. Sequences were obtained from blood, either unsorted or a sorted T cell fraction (not recorded which). These TCRs come from a male donor with ankylosing spondylitis or in good health (not recorded which). CDR3s include the opening cysteine and the closing phenylalanine or tryptophan. The D gene is left open where the match is weak. Size tells how often a clone was seen (once, few, many) or the class of an expanded clone, and some rows leave it out.

j_call d_call clone_size v_call cdr3_nt cdr3_aa
TRBJ2-3 TRBD2 many TRBV20-1 TGCAGTGCTTTTAGCGGGGGGAGCACAGATACGCAGTATTTT CSAFSGGSTDTQYF
TRBJ2-5 . many TRBV20-1 TGCAGTGCTGACGTAGAGACCCAGTACTTC CSADVETQYF
TRBJ1-3 . . TRBV28 TGTGCCAGCAGTCCCGGGACGCTGAACACCATATATTTT CASSPGTLNTIYF
TRBJ2-4 . many TRBV20-1 TGCAGTGCTAGAGGAAACCAGGGACTTGGCAAAAACATTCAGTACTTC CSARGNQGLGKNIQYF
TRBJ2-2 . . TRBV20-1 TGCAGTGCTCCCCTACACGCGAACACCGGGGAGCTGTTTTTT CSAPLHANTGELFF
TRBJ2-1 . . TRBV18 TGTGCCAGCTCACCAGAACGACTGTACAATGAGCAGTTCTTC CASSPERLYNEQFF
TRBJ2-1 . few TRBV18 TGTGCCAGCTCAGTAGGGGTTGAGCAGTTCTTC CASSVGVEQFF
TRBJ1-1 . many TRBV6-5 TGTGCCAGCAGTTACCGAGAGGCCCGTGGTGAAGCTTTCTTT CASSYREARGEAFF
TRBJ1-5 . many TRBV3-1 TGTGCCAGCAGCCAAGATCTAACGGGAAATCAGCCCCAGCATTTT CASSQDLTGNQPQHF
TRBJ2-3 TRBD2 . TRBV20-1 TGCAGTGCTAGAGAGGAAGCGGGGAAAATTGGCGCAGATACGCAGTATTTT CSAREEAGKIGADTQYF
TRBJ2-3 TRBD2 few TRBV20-1 TGCAGTGCCAACCTAGCGGGGGTCTTAGATACGCAGTATTTT CSANLAGVLDTQYF
TRBJ2-1 TRBD2 many TRBV12-3/TRBV12-4 TGTGCCAGCAGTTTTTTCGGGGGGGGGTACAATGAGCAGTTCTTC CASSFFGGGYNEQFF
TRBJ1-1 . few TRBV12-3/TRBV12-4 TGTGCCAGCAACCCAACAGGAAACCTGAACACTGAAGCTTTCTTT CASNPTGNLNTEAFF
TRBJ2-7 TRBD1 . TRBV2 TGTGCCAGCAAACTGGGACAGTCCTCCTACGAGCAGTACTTC CASKLGQSSYEQYF
TRBJ2-7 . many TRBV7-9 TGTGCCAGCAGCCTCCTTACCTACGAGCAGTACTTC CASSLLTYEQYF
TRBJ2-7 TRBD1 . TRBV13 TGTGCCAGCAGCGCACCTACCGGACAGGGGTACGTGGAGCAGTACTTC CASSAPTGQGYVEQYF
TRBJ1-3 . many TRBV9 TGTGCCAGCAGCGTATTAACGGGTTACTCTGGAAACACCATATATTTT CASSVLTGYSGNTIYF
TRBJ1-2 . few TRBV11-2 TGTGCCAGCAGCCCCCCCGGGACCTATGGCTACACCTTC CASSPPGTYGYTF
TRBJ1-6 . many TRBV5-1 TGCGCCAGCAGCTTGCTAGATTGGATTAATTCACCCCTCCACTTT CASSLLDWINSPLHF
TRBJ2-1 TRBD1 many TRBV12-3/TRBV12-4 TGTGCCAGCAGTCCCCGGGACAGAGCGTACAATGAGCAGTTCTTC CASSPRDRAYNEQFF
TRBJ2-7 TRBD1 . TRBV9 TGTGCCAGCAGCGGAGGGGACAGGGGAGACTACGAGCAGTACTTC CASSGGDRGDYEQYF
TRBJ2-7 . many TRBV3-1 TGTGCCAGCAGCCTTTCCAAGGACGAGCAGTACTTC CASSLSKDEQYF
TRBJ2-3 . many TRBV5-1 TGCGCCAGCAGCCAGCCAAGACTAGGAGGGACAGATACGCAGTATTTT CASSQPRLGGTDTQYF
TRBJ1-6 TRBD1 . TRBV20-1 TGCAGTGCTAGACAGGACAGGGGGCACTCACCCCTCCACTTT CSARQDRGHSPLHF
TRBJ2-3 . . TRBV29-1 TGCAGCGTTCCACAGGGGAGGACAGATACGCAGTATTTT CSVPQGRTDTQYF
TRBJ2-5 . many TRBV2 TGTGCCAGCAAGGCCAGGGTCAACCAAGAGACCCAGTACTTC CASKARVNQETQYF
TRBJ2-7 TRBD1 many TRBV5-1 TGCGCCAGCTCCGGGACAGGGGACTACGAGCAGTACTTC CASSGTGDYEQYF
TRBJ2-4 TRBD1 . TRBV30 TGTGCCTGGGGCCGGGACAGTGGAAACATTCAGTACTTC CAWGRDSGNIQYF
TRBJ2-2 . many TRBV4-2 TGTGCCAGCAGCCCGGTGGGGTCGGAGTCCGGGGAGCTGTTTTTT CASSPVGSESGELFF
TRBJ2-5 TRBD1 . TRBV29-1 TGCAGCGTTCTAGGACAGGGCCGGGAGACCCAGTACTTC CSVLGQGRETQYF
TRBJ1-5 . many TRBV20-1 TGCAGTGCCCTAAGGAGGGGGGCGGACAATCAGCCCCAGCATTTT CSALRRGADNQPQHF
TRBJ2-7 TRBD1 . TRBV7-8 TGTGCCAGCACCCTCGTTGGGACAGGGGTATACGAGCAGTACTTC CASTLVGTGVYEQYF
TRBJ2-1 . many TRBV12-3/TRBV12-4 TGTGCCAGCATCCATCGGGGCGATGAGCAGTTCTTC CASIHRGDEQFF
TRBJ2-7 . few TRBV7-2 TGTGCCAGCAGCCCCAGGGACGGGTCCTACGAGCAGTACTTC CASSPRDGSYEQYF
TRBJ2-1 . many TRBV7-2 TGTGCCAGCAGCTTAGACCACCCAAACAATGAGCAGTTCTTC CASSLDHPNNEQFF
TRBJ1-6 . . TRBV3-1 TGTGCCAGCAGCAGGGGTTCAGGGTCCGGTTCACCCCTCCACTTT CASSRGSGSGSPLHF
TRBJ1-5 . . TRBV7-9 TGTGCCAGCAGTTCGGATATTAGCAATCAGCCCCAGCATTTT CASSSDISNQPQHF
TRBJ2-1 TRBD2 many TRBV7-3 TGTGCCAGCAGCTTACGGCGGGGGGAGGATGAGCAGTTCTTC CASSLRRGEDEQFF
TRBJ2-7 TRBD1 . TRBV27 TGTGCCAGCAGTTTATGGGACAGGGACCACGAGCAGTACTTC CASSLWDRDHEQYF
TRBJ2-2 . many TRBV20-1 TGCAGTGCTAGAGATCCGGGCACCGGGGAGCTGTTTTTT CSARDPGTGELFF
TRBJ1-6 . many TRBV5-1 TGCGCCAGCAGCACCTTGACAGGCCATATGTCACCCCTCCACTTT CASSTLTGHMSPLHF
TRBJ2-5 . many TRBV27 TGTGCCAGCAGTTTAAGTGATTGGGCGGAGACCCAGTACTTC CASSLSDWAETQYF
TRBJ2-1 TRBD1 many TRBV7-6 TGTGCCAGCAGCTTAGCGCCAGGGGGCGCCTACAATGAGCAGTTCTTC CASSLAPGGAYNEQFF
TRBJ2-7 . many TRBV7-9 TGTGCCAGCAGCCAACAAGCAGGGACCTTAGGGGGCGAGCAGTACTTC CASSQQAGTLGGEQYF
TRBJ1-5 . . TRBV20-1 TGCAGTGCTAGGGAGGGTGGTCAGCCCCAGCATTTT CSAREGGQPQHF
TRBJ2-3 TRBD2 . TRBV12-3/TRBV12-4 TGTGCCAGCAGTCTTCTAGCGGCCACAGATACGCAGTATTTT CASSLLAATDTQYF
TRBJ2-1 . . TRBV18 TGTGCCAGCTCACCAATGCGGGAATCCTACAATGAGCAGTTCTTC CASSPMRESYNEQFF
TRBJ2-7 . few TRBV7-9 TGTGCCAGCAGCTTATCAACAGGTTCGGACGAGCAGTACTTC CASSLSTGSDEQYF
TRBJ1-1 TRBD1 few TRBV29-1 TGCAGCGTGCGTCGGGACAGGGCAATTAATGAAGCTTTCTTT CSVRRDRAINEAFF
TRBJ2-1 TRBD2 . TRBV7-3 TGTGCCAGCGCCTGGGGGGGTACGAATGAGCAGTTCTTC CASAWGGTNEQFF
TRBJ2-7 TRBD1 many TRBV5-1 TGCGCCAGCAGCAACCGGGACAGGGGCTACGAGCAGTACTTC CASSNRDRGYEQYF
TRBJ1-1 . . TRBV10-3 TGTGCCATCAGCGCTCAGAACATGAACACTGAAGCTTTCTTT CAISAQNMNTEAFF
TRBJ1-4 . few TRBV20-1 TGCAGTGCTAGAGAGTGGCGGGCAGATGAAAAACTGTTTTTT CSAREWRADEKLFF
TRBJ2-7 TRBD2 few TRBV20-1 TGCAGTGCTTCTAGCGGGGGCCGTAGCTCCTACGAGCAGTACTTC CSASSGGRSSYEQYF
TRBJ1-2 . many TRBV15 TGTGCCACCAGCCAAGGGGGAGGGAGTCGTGGCTACACCTTC CATSQGGGSRGYTF